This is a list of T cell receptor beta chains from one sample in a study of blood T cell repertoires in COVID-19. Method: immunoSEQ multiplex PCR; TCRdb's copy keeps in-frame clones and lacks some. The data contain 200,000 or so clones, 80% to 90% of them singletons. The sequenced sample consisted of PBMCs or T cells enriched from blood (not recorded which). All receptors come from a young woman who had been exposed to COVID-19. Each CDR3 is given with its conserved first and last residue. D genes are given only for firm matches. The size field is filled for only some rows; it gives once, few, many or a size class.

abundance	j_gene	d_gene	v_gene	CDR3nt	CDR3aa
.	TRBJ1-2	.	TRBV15	TGTGCCACCAGCGGTCACGCGCCGCTAGCTAGTGGCTACACCTTC	CATSGHAPLASGYTF
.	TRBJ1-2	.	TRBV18	TGTGCCAGCTCAACGACAGGCGACTATGGCTACACCTTC	CASSTTGDYGYTF
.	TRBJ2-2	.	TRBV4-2	TGTGCCAGCAGCCAATTCGAGGGAGCCCGAGACACCGGGGAGCTGTTTTTT	CASSQFEGARDTGELFF
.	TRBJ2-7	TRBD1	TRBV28	TGTGCCAGCAGCCGTCGACAGGGAGATGCCTACGAGCAGTACTTC	CASSRRQGDAYEQYF
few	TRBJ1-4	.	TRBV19	TGTGCCAGTAGTATAGATCAGGGACAATGGAGAGAAAAACTGTTTTTT	CASSIDQGQWREKLFF
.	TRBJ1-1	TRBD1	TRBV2	TGTGCCAGCAGTCGACAGGGTTTGAACACTGAAGCTTTCTTT	CASSRQGLNTEAFF
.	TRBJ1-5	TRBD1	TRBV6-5	TGTGCCAGCAGTCGACAGGGCCAATTCAATCAGCCCCAGCATTTT	CASSRQGQFNQPQHF
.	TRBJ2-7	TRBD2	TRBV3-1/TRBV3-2	TGTGCCAGCAGCCTAAGCCCGGGACTAGCGGGGTCCTACGAGCAGTACTTC	CASSLSPGLAGSYEQYF
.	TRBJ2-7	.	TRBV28	TGTGCCACCAATCCCCCCACGAGCTCCTACGAGCAGTACTTC	CATNPPTSSYEQYF
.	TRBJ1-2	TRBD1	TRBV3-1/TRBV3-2	TGTGCCAGCAGTAAGACAGGGGCTGGCTACACCTTC	CASSKTGAGYTF
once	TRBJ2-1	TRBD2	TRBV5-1	TGCGCCAGCAGCTTGGCCTCTAGCGGGAGCGGGGAGCAGTTCTTC	CASSLASSGSGEQFF
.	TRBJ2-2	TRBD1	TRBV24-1	TGTGCCACCAGTGATTTGGGACAGGGGGACACCGGGGAGCTGTTTTTT	CATSDLGQGDTGELFF
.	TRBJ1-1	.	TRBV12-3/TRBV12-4	TGTGCCAGCAGTTCTTGGACAGAAGCTTTCTTT	CASSSWTEAFF
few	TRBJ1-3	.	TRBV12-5	TGTGCTAGTGCCCCCCTCGGTAACACCATATATTTT	CASAPLGNTIYF
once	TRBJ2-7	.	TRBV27	TGTGCCAGCTCTTCCTCCTACGAGCAGTACTTC	CASSSSYEQYF
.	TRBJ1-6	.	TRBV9	TGTGCCAGCAGCGGAGGGACTGCTAGAAATTCACCCCTCCACTTT	CASSGGTARNSPLHF
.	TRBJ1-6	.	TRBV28	TGTGCCAGCAGGGAGAATTCACCCCTCCACTTT	CASRENSPLHF
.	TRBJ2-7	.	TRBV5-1	TGCGCCAGCAGCTTGTCGCAGGGCGGATCCTACGAGCAGTACTTC	CASSLSQGGSYEQYF
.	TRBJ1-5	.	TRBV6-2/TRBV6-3	TGTGCCAGCAGCAGGACAGATAGCAATCAGCCCCAGCATTTT	CASSRTDSNQPQHF
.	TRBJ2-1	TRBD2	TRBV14	TGTGCCAGCACCCCCCGGGGCGGGAGGGTCAATGAGCAGTTCTTC	CASTPRGGRVNEQFF
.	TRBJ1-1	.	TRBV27	TGTGCCAGCAGTTTAGGGATCACTCGGGAAACTGAAGCTTTCTTT	CASSLGITRETEAFF
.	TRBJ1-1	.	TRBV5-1	TGCGCCAGCAGCTTGGATTCAGGGGTGAGAACTGAAGCTTTCTTT	CASSLDSGVRTEAFF
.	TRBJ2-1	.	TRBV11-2	TGTGCCAGCAGCTTAGCCAACAGGAATGGATACAATGAGCAGTTCTTC	CASSLANRNGYNEQFF
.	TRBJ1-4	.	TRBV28	TGTGCCAGCAGTTCGGGACTGCAAGCAACTGATGAAAAACTGTTTTTT	CASSSGLQATDEKLFF
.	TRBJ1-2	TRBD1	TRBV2	TGTGCCAGCAGTGGACAGGGGTTTAACTATGGCTACACCTTC	CASSGQGFNYGYTF
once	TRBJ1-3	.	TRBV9	TGTGCCAGCAGCGTAGGACTACTCAACTCTGGAAACACCATATATTTT	CASSVGLLNSGNTIYF
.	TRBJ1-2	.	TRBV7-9	TGTGCCAGCAGCTTAGCGCACCAGGCGACCTATGGCTACACCTTC	CASSLAHQATYGYTF
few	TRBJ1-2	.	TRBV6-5	TGTGCCAGCAAAAGGGAGGGAAGGGGTGGCTACACCTTC	CASKREGRGGYTF
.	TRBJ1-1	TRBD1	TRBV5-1	TGCGCCAGCAGCGGCGGGACAGGGGTGAACACTGAAGCTTTCTTT	CASSGGTGVNTEAFF
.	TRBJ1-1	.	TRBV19	TGTGCCAGTAGCCAGGCCGTGCACACTGAAGCTTTCTTT	CASSQAVHTEAFF
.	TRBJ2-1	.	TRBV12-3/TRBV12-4	TGTGCCAGCAGTCCCCTCCTTGATGAGCAGTTCTTC	CASSPLLDEQFF
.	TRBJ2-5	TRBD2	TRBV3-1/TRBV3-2	TGTGCCAGCAGCCAAGGGGCGGGGGACCAAGAGACCCAGTACTTC	CASSQGAGDQETQYF
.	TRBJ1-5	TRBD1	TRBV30	TGTGCCTGGAGTGTACTTGGGACAGGGGGGGGTCAGCCCCAGCATTTT	CAWSVLGTGGGQPQHF
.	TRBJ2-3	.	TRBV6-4	TGTGCCAGCAGTGACTCGGCGTTTCTGGGGAGAGGGCGGACAGATACGCAGTATTTT	CASSDSAFLGRGRTDTQYF
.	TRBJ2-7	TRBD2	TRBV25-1	TGTGCCAGCATCCTTAGCGGGACGAAACACGAGCAGTACTTC	CASILSGTKHEQYF
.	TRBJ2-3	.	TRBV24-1	TGTGCCACCAGTGATTTTTCCCCCGGAGGGGCAGATACGCAGTATTTT	CATSDFSPGGADTQYF
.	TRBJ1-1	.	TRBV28	TGTGCCAGCAGTTTATCAGGGTTTGCTGAAGCTTTCTTT	CASSLSGFAEAFF
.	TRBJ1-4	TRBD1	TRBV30	TGTGCCTGGAGTTTCTCTGGACAGGGTCATGAAAAACTGTTTTTT	CAWSFSGQGHEKLFF
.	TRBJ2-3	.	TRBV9	TGTGCCAGCACCAGAGGCTCACGAGAAGATACGCAGTATTTT	CASTRGSREDTQYF
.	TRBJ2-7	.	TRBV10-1	TGCGCCAGCAGTGGGACACTGACCTACGAGCAGTACTTC	CASSGTLTYEQYF
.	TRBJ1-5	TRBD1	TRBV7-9	TGTGCCAGCAGCCCAAGTAGGACAGGGATCAATCAGCCCCAGCATTTT	CASSPSRTGINQPQHF
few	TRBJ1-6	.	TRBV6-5	TGTGCCAGCAGCCGACAGAATTCACCCCTCCACTTT	CASSRQNSPLHF